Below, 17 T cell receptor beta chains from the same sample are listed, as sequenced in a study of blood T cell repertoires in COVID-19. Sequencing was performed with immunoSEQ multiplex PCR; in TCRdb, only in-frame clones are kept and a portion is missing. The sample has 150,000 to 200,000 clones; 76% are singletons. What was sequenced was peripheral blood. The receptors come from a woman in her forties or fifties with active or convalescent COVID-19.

CDR3 DNA: TGTGCCAGCAGCTCCCCGGGAGAGGGAGAGACCCAGTACTTC. This codes for CASSSPGEGETQYF. This chain joins TRBV5-4 and TRBJ2-5, with D possibly matching TRBD2 (6 bases). This CDR3 contains 14 residues. V lost 3 bases to trimming and J lost 4 bases, with 13 bases between them. Germline lookup yields CDR1 SGHNT and CDR2 YYREEE (reference sequence).

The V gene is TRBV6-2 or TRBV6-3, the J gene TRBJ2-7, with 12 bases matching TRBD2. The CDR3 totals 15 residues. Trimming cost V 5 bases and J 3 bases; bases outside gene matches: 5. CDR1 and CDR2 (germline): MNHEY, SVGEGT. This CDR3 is CASSVRLAGDYEQYF. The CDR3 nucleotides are TGTGCCAGCAGTGTTCGACTAGCGGGAGACTACGAGCAGTACTTC.

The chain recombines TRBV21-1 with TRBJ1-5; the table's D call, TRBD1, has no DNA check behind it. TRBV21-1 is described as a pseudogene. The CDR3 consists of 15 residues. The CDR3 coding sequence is TGTGCCAGCAGCAAAGGCCCAAGGGGGTACCAGCCCCAGCATTTT. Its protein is CASSKGPRGYQPQHF.

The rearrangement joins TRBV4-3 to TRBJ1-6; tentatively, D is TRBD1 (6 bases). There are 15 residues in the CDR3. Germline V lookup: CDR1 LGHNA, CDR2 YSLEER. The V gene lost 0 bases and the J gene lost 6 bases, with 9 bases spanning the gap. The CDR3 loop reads CASSQDHRANSPLHF. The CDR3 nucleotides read TGCGCCAGCAGCCAAGATCACAGGGCTAATTCACCCCTCCACTTT.

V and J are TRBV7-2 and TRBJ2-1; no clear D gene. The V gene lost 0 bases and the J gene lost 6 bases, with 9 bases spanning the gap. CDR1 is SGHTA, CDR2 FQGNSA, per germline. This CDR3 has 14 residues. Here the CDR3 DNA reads TGTGCCAGCAGCTTAGCGCGCTCCGGCAATGAGCAGTTCTTC. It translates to CASSLARSGNEQFF. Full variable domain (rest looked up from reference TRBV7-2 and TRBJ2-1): GAGVSQSPSNKVTEKGKDVELRCDPISGHTALYWYRQSLGQGLEFLIYFQGNSAPDKSGLPSDRFSAERTGGSVSTLTIQRTQQEDSAVYLCASSLARSGNEQFFGPGTRLTVL.

The CDR3 nucleotides read TGTGCCAGCAGCAAAGTAGCCCAGAGGGCTGAAGCTTTCTTT. This encodes CASSKVAQRAEAFF. The V call is TRBV21-1, the J call TRBJ1-1. TRBV21-1 is shown as a pseudogene. The CDR3 covers 14 residues.

CDR3 sequence (DNA): TGTGCCACCAGGGACAGTAACTATGGCTACACCTTC. This translates into CATRDSNYGYTF. The chain is built from TRBV28 and TRBJ1-2, with 7 bases lining up with TRBD1. The V segment lost 10 bases and the J segment 1 base; nucleotides outside the gene matches: 3. The germline gives CDR1 MDHEN, CDR2 SYDVKM. This CDR3 contains 12 residues.

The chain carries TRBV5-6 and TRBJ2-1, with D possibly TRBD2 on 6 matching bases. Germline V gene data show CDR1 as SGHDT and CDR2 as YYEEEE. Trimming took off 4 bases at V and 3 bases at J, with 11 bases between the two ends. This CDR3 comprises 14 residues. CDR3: CASSGDLNYNEQFF. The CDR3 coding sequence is TGTGCCAGCAGCGGGGACTTAAACTACAATGAGCAGTTCTTC. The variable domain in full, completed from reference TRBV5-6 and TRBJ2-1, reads DAGVTQSPTHLIKTRGQQVTLRCSPKSGHDTVSWYQQALGQGPQFIFQYYEEEERQRGNFPDRFSGHQFPNYSSELNVNALLLGDSALYLCASSGDLNYNEQFFGPGTRLTVL.

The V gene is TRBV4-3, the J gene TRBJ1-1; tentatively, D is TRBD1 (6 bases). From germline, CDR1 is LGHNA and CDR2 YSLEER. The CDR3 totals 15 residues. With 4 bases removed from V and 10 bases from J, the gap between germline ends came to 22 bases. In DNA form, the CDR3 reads TGCGCCAGCAGCCCATCGTCAAGACAGGCGGCAAGAGCTTTCTTT. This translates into CASSPSSRQAARAFF.

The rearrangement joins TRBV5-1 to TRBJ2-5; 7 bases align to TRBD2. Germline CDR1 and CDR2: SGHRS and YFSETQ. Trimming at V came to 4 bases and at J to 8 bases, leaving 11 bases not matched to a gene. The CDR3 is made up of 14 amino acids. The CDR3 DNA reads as TGCGCCAGCAGCCCACGGACTAGTGAGGCAACCCAGTACTTC. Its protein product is CASSPRTSEATQYF.

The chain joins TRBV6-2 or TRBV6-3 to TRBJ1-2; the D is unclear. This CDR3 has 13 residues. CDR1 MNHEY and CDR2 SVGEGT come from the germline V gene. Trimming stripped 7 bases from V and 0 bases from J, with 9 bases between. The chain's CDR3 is CASTPSANYGYTF. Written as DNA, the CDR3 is TGTGCCAGCACCCCCTCAGCTAACTATGGCTACACCTTC.

In nucleotides, the CDR3 is TGTGCCAGCAGCACTTGGAGCTCCTACAATGAGCAGTTCTTC. Its translation: CASSTWSSYNEQFF. The gene calls are TRBV6-5 and TRBJ2-1; D is undetermined. Per germline, CDR1 MNHEY and CDR2 SVGAGI. The CDR3 runs to 14 residues. Trimming cost V 6 bases and J 0 bases, with 9 bases left between them.

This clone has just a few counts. The CDR3 nucleotides read TGTGCCAGCAGCCAAGATCAAAGGGCAGGGGAAGCTTTCTTT. Protein product: CASSQDQRAGEAFF. The chain links TRBV14 to TRBJ1-1, with a weak D call TRBD1 (5 bases). CDR3 size: 14 residues. V was clipped by 0 bases and J by 8 bases, with 13 bases between them. Germline CDR1 and CDR2: SGHDN and FVKESK.

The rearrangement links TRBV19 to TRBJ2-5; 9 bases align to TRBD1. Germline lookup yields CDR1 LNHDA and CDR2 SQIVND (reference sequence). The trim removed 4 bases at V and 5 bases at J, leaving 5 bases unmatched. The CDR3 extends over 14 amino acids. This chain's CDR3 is CASSTTGTGETQYF. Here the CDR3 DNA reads TGTGCCAGTAGTACTACCGGGACAGGGGAGACCCAGTACTTC.

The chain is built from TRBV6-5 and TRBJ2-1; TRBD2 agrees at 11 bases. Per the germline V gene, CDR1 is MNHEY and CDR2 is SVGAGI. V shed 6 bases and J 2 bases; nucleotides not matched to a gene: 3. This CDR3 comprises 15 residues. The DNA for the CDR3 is TGTGCCAGCAGCTCGACTAGCGGGGCCTACAATGAGCAGTTCTTC. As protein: CASSSTSGAYNEQFF.

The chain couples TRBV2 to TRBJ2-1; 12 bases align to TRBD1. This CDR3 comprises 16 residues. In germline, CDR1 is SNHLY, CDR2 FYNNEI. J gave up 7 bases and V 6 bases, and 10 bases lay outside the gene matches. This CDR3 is CASRGPGQGAQNEQFF. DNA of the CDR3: TGTGCCAGCAGGGGACCGGGACAGGGGGCGCAGAATGAGCAGTTCTTC.

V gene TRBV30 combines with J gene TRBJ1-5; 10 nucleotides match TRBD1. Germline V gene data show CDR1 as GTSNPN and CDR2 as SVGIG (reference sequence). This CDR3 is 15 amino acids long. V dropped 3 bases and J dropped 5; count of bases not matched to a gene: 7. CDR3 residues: CAWSTDRGQHQPQHF. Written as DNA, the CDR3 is TGTGCCTGGAGCACTGACAGGGGGCAACATCAGCCCCAGCATTTT.